Presented here are 30 T cell receptor beta chains from one specimen sequenced in a study of T-cell memory formation after mild COVID-19. One entry per CDR3 protein, called by TCRdb with MiXCR from the 5' RACE reads. The sample carries some 150,000 distinct CDR3 sequences, about 5.5% recorded once. Sequencing was carried out using PBMCs or a T cell subset sorted from them (not recorded which). All receptors derive from an adult woman who had mild COVID-19 (a few samples of this study predate the infection). Cell type and time point are not known.

This clonotype was recorded a few times. The rearrangement links TRBV15 to TRBJ1-2; TRBD1 aligns across 7 bases. CDR3 size: 15 residues. Germline V gene lookup returns CDR1 LNHNV and CDR2 YYDKDF (reference sequence). The CDR3 nucleotides read TGTGCTAGTCGACAGGGAGAACGAGAGAGCTATGGCTACACCTTC. This codes for CASRQGERESYGYTF.

This clonotype was counted ten times or more. V usage is TRBV6-1 and J usage is TRBJ2-1; possibly TRBD1 for D (6 bases). Trimming left V 10 bases short and J 1 base short, with 17 bases between. Germline CDR1 MNHNS, CDR2 SASEGT. CDR3 length: 15 residues. The CDR3 region is CATTLGAASYNEQFF. Here the CDR3 DNA reads TGTGCCACCACCCTGGGGGCGGCGTCCTACAATGAGCAGTTCTTC.

This clonotype has only a few counts. This chain connects TRBV7-9 to TRBJ1-5; 8 bases are a match to TRBD1. CDR3 length: 14 amino acids. Germline CDR1 and CDR2: SEHNR and FQNEAQ (reference sequence). V gave up 5 bases and J gave up 5 bases; unmatched junction bases: 5. CDR3 nucleotides: TGTGCCAGCAGCCCCCAGGGGGCAGATCAGCCCCAGCATTTT. Protein product: CASSPQGADQPQHF.

This clonotype was recorded at least ten times. This sequence joins TRBV20-1 and TRBJ2-1; the D gene is possibly TRBD2 (5 bases). This CDR3 is 13 amino acids long. Germline-derived CDR1 and CDR2 are DFQATT and SNEGSKA (reference sequence). The V and J ends lost 6 bases and 1 base respectively, with 10 bases between them. The CDR3 DNA sequence: TGCAGTGCCGTAGGGAGATCCTACAATGAGCAGTTCTTC. This encodes CSAVGRSYNEQFF.

This clonotype was recorded many times. The V call is TRBV12-3 or TRBV12-4, the J call TRBJ2-6, with D tentatively TRBD2 (7 bases). V was cut by 5 bases and J by 1 base, with 24 bases left in between. The length of the CDR3 is 20 residues. The CDR3 sequence: CASSPYLAGAVLSGANVLTF. The CDR3 DNA reads as TGTGCCAGCAGTCCATACCTTGCGGGGGCGGTTTTATCTGGGGCCAACGTCCTGACTTTC.

This clonotype came up once. This chain joins TRBV5-1 and TRBJ2-3; possibly TRBD2 for D (5 bases). Deletions cut 2 bases from V and 2 bases from J, with 9 bases between. Germline loops: CDR1 SGHRS, CDR2 YFSETQ. The CDR3 runs 14 residues. This CDR3 is CASSLAEATDTQYF. The CDR3 DNA is TGCGCCAGCAGCTTAGCGGAGGCCACAGATACGCAGTATTTT.

The CDR3 DNA sequence: TGTGCCAGCAGCTTAGGGACAGGGGGAGGTGGCTACACCTTC. Encoded protein: CASSLGTGGGGYTF. This chain links TRBV7-2 with TRBJ1-2; 10 nucleotides agree with TRBD1. Germline CDR1 SGHTA, CDR2 FQGNSA. The V segment lost 1 base and the J segment 7 bases; nucleotides outside the gene matches: 3. CDR3 length: 14 amino acids.

This clonotype was detected many times. The rearrangement uses TRBV27 and TRBJ2-2; 9 bases fit TRBD1. Germline assignment: CDR1 MNHEY and CDR2 SMNVEV (reference sequence). CDR3 length: 15 residues. V lost 4 bases to trimming and J lost 3 bases; unmatched junction nucleotides: 3. For the CDR3, the DNA is TGTGCCAGCAGTTACAGGGGGCAGGACACCGGGGAGCTGTTTTTT. Amino acid sequence: CASSYRGQDTGELFF.

This clonotype showed up many times. The V and J genes are TRBV12-3 or TRBV12-4 and TRBJ2-1, with 11 bases lining up with TRBD2. The length of the CDR3 is 16 residues. V shed 5 bases and J 7 bases; nucleotides not matched to a gene: 10. This chain's CDR3 is CASSAGNSGRVNEQFF. DNA of the CDR3: TGTGCCAGCAGTGCGGGGAATAGCGGGAGGGTAAATGAGCAGTTCTTC.

In the case of this clonotype: The junction departs from germline at one end; a sequencing error may be responsible. The chain uses TRBV10-2 and TRBJ1-1; 7 bases are a match to TRBD1. The CDR3 is made up of 13 amino acids. Germline CDR1 is WSHSY and CDR2 is SAAADI. The CDR3 region has the DNA TGCGCCAGCTGTGACAGGGAATCGCGTAAAGCTTTCTTT. Translating it yields CASCDRESRKAFF.

This clonotype appeared many times. The rearrangement links TRBV24-1 to TRBJ2-5; no clear D gene. CDR1 is KGHDR, CDR2 SFDVKD, per germline. V was trimmed by 1 base and J by 5 bases, leaving 19 bases between them. This CDR3 comprises 17 residues. CDR3 amino acids: CATSDLKGMNGVETQYF. As DNA, the CDR3 is TGTGCCACCAGTGATTTAAAAGGCATGAACGGTGTGGAGACCCAGTACTTC.

This clonotype was found many times. The chain employs TRBV20-1 and TRBJ2-5, with 7 positions matching TRBD1. Trimming at V came to 4 bases and at J to 1 base, leaving 9 bases not matched to a gene. This CDR3 has 15 amino acids. Germline-derived CDR1 and CDR2 are DFQATT and SNEGSKA (reference sequence). CDR3: CSAINHRGPQETQYF. DNA of the CDR3: TGCAGTGCTATCAACCACAGGGGACCCCAAGAGACCCAGTACTTC.

The rearrangement uses TRBV29-1 and TRBJ2-7; D unclear. In germline, CDR1 is SQVTM, CDR2 ANQGSEA. Between the trimmed V and J ends, which lost 7 bases and 0 bases, there was a span of 10 bases. The CDR3 length is 12 residues. The CDR3 is CSGAFSSYEQYF. CDR3 nucleotides: TGCAGCGGTGCCTTTAGCTCCTACGAGCAGTACTTC.

The sample holds a few counts of this clonotype. The genes are TRBV23-1 and TRBJ2-7, with D uncertain. TRBV23-1 is an open reading frame, and its role is uncertain. The V and J ends lost 6 bases and 3 bases respectively, with 9 bases between them. CDR3 length: 12 amino acids. The CDR3 DNA follows: TGCGCCAGCAGATACGAGAACTACGAGCAGTACTTC. Protein sequence: CASRYENYEQYF.

This clonotype came up many times. V is TRBV10-3 and J is TRBJ1-5, with a weak D call TRBD1 (6 bases). The CDR3 runs to 15 residues. Trimming took 0 bases from V and 6 from J, leaving 12 bases between them. CDR1 is ENHRY, CDR2 SYGVKD, per germline. The CDR3 sequence is CAISESGQSGQPQHF. CDR3 in DNA: TGTGCCATCAGTGAGTCAGGACAGTCGGGTCAGCCCCAGCATTTT.

This clonotype showed up just a few times. The J gene is TRBJ1-6, the V gene TRBV6-4, with D perhaps matching TRBD1 (6 bases). V gave up 5 bases and J gave up 7 bases, with 15 bases separating them. Germline CDR1 MRHNA, CDR2 SNTAGT. This CDR3 contains 15 residues. This chain's CDR3 is CASSQASTGNSPLHF. The CDR3 nucleotides are TGTGCCAGCAGTCAAGCTTCGACAGGAAATTCACCCCTCCACTTT.

This clonotype was observed many times. The chain uses TRBV20-1 and TRBJ2-7; 15 positions match TRBD2. Germline CDR1 and CDR2: DFQATT and SNEGSKA (reference sequence). The V gene end was trimmed by 3 bases and the J gene end by 4 bases; junction bases not matched to a gene: 13. CDR3 size: 18 residues. The CDR3 bases are TGCAGTGCTAGCCGAGGACTAGCGGGAGGGCCAAGTATTTACGAGCAGTACTTC. The encoded protein is CSASRGLAGGPSIYEQYF.

This clonotype was detected many times. The chain joins TRBV5-1 to TRBJ2-7, with 13 bases fitting TRBD2. With V trimmed by 7 bases and J by 0 bases, 4 bases remained unmatched. CDR3 length: 15 residues. From germline, CDR1 is SGHRS and CDR2 YFSETQ. The DNA of the CDR3 is TGCGCCAGCGGACTAGCGGGGGCCACCTCCTACGAGCAGTACTTC. It encodes CASGLAGATSYEQYF.

Many counts were recorded for this clonotype. The rearrangement joins TRBV20-1 to TRBJ2-7; D is undetermined. The germline V and J ends were trimmed by 5 bases and 0 bases, with 5 bases remaining between them. Germline CDR1 reads DFQATT; CDR2 reads SNEGSKA (reference sequence). CDR3 size: 11 residues. CDR3 residues: CSAHNSYEQYF. CDR3 nucleotides: TGCAGTGCTCATAACTCCTACGAGCAGTACTTC.

This chain links TRBV5-1 with TRBJ1-2; TRBD1 aligns across 8 bases. The CDR3 length is 15 residues. Per germline, CDR1 SGHRS and CDR2 YFSETQ. Unmatched junction bases numbered 12, after V lost 4 bases and J lost 7 bases. The CDR3 DNA follows: TGCGCCAGCAGCCCTGGTGGACAGGGAAGGAGTGGCTACACCTTC. Its protein product is CASSPGGQGRSGYTF. The variable domain in full, completed from reference TRBV5-1 and TRBJ1-2, reads KAGVTQTPRYLIKTRGQQVTLSCSPISGHRSVSWYQQTPGQGLQFLFEYFSETQRNKGNFPGRFSGRQFSNSRSEMNVSTLELGDSALYLCASSPGGQGRSGYTFGSGTRLTVV.

The genes are TRBV3-1 and TRBJ2-3; maybe TRBD2 (5 bases). Germline V CDR1 and CDR2: LGHDT, YNNKEL (reference sequence). Trimming removed 4 bases at V and 8 bases at J, with 13 bases between. The CDR3 contains 13 residues. CDR3 DNA: TGTGCCAGCAGCCCAACCCTAGAGGGTACGCAGTATTTT. Amino acid sequence: CASSPTLEGTQYF.

This clonotype was picked up many times. The J gene is TRBJ1-3, the V gene TRBV20-1; a possible D gene is TRBD1 (5 bases). V was shortened by 2 bases and J by 0 bases, with 14 bases between the two germline ends. Germline lookup yields CDR1 DFQATT and CDR2 SNEGSKA (reference sequence). The CDR3 is 16 residues long. The CDR3 protein is CSARIGGRGSGNTIYF. The CDR3, as DNA: TGCAGTGCTAGAATCGGGGGGAGGGGCTCTGGAAACACCATATATTTT.

The chain recombines TRBV24-1 with TRBJ2-7, with D tentatively TRBD1 (6 bases). Looked up from germline, CDR1 is KGHDR and CDR2 is SFDVKD. The CDR3 runs to 16 residues. Trimming shortened V by 2 bases and J by 1 base, and 14 bases separated the two germline ends. The CDR3 reads CATSDSRQGISYEQYF. CDR3 DNA sequence: TGTGCCACCAGTGATTCGAGGCAGGGGATATCCTACGAGCAGTACTTC.

This clonotype was seen more than once but under ten times. V is TRBV6-2 or TRBV6-3 and J is TRBJ1-4; 9 bases agree with TRBD1. CDR3 length: 21 amino acids. Germline-derived CDR1 and CDR2 are MNHEY and SVGEGT. The ends lost 6 bases at V and 0 bases at J; junction bases unmatched: 20. The CDR3 reads CASRPHAPFPGQGPTNEKLFF. Here the CDR3 DNA reads TGTGCCAGCAGACCGCACGCACCGTTTCCGGGACAGGGACCAACTAATGAAAAACTGTTTTTT.

The chain has TRBV14 and TRBJ2-7; D gene uncertain. From germline, CDR1 is SGHDN and CDR2 FVKESK. Trimming left V 3 bases short and J 0 bases short, with 3 bases between. The CDR3 is 12 residues long. CDR3 region: CASSHSSYEQYV. DNA of the CDR3: TGTGCCAGCAGCCATAGCTCCTACGAGCAGTACGTC.

This chain connects TRBV7-2 to TRBJ2-5; 8 bases fit TRBD2. The CDR3 consists of 15 residues. The V and J ends lost 1 base and 5 bases, in that order; junction bases with no gene match: 6. Per the germline V gene, CDR1 is SGHTA and CDR2 is FQGNSA. The CDR3 is CASSLVTGGSETQYF. For the CDR3, the DNA is TGTGCCAGCAGCTTAGTGACGGGAGGGAGTGAGACCCAGTACTTC.

This clonotype was detected many times. This chain links TRBV5-6 with TRBJ2-5; D not resolved. V shed 4 bases and J shed 3 bases, with 10 bases lying between them. The V gene's germline CDR1 is SGHDT and CDR2 YYEEEE. CDR3 length: 13 amino acids. The CDR3 region is CASSHPPKETQYF. The CDR3, as DNA: TGTGCCAGCAGCCACCCGCCAAAAGAGACCCAGTACTTC.

This clonotype was detected many times. The chain links TRBV20-1 to TRBJ1-6; maybe TRBD1 (6 bases). CDR1 DFQATT and CDR2 SNEGSKA come from the germline V gene (reference sequence). Trimming shortened V by 3 bases and J by 8 bases, and 11 bases separated the two germline ends. The CDR3 loop spans 13 amino acids. The CDR3 protein is CSASEGDYSPLHF. The CDR3 DNA reads as TGCAGTGCTAGTGAGGGGGACTATTCACCCCTCCACTTT.

The chain couples TRBV12-3 or TRBV12-4 to TRBJ2-1; TRBD1 might be the D (5 bases). V shed 3 bases and J shed 7 bases, with 10 bases lying between them. This CDR3 region has 13 residues. The CDR3 sequence is CASSFRSGNEQFF. As DNA, the CDR3 is TGTGCCAGCAGTTTTCGTTCAGGGAATGAGCAGTTCTTC.

The table lists this clonotype with a few counts. This chain links TRBV7-2 with TRBJ2-3; D is unclear. V was clipped by 1 base and J by 2 bases, with 7 bases between them. In germline, CDR1 is SGHTA, CDR2 FQGNSA. The CDR3 length is 14 residues. The CDR3 DNA follows: TGTGCCAGCAGCTTAGGGCTCTACACAGATACGCAGTATTTT. Translation gives CASSLGLYTDTQYF.